This T cell receptor (beta chain) comes out of a study of blood T cells in healthy people across ages. Study-wide background: T cells yielded about one barcoded beta molecule per two cells through template switching.

Next came a second PCR, run for roughly 6 to 11 cycles, which used a sample-barcoded 5' primer along with a J-beta primer mix. Every molecule of cDNA carried a tag from a template-switch adaptor with 12 random nucleotides. Each CDR3 protein gets one entry after TCRdb re-called the 5' RACE reads with MiXCR. The sample has about 1.6 million distinct CDR3 sequences, approximately 32% seen once. Each sample yielded at least 6 micrograms of PBMC total RNA. The V end was cut by 6 bases, the J end by 2 bases, with 16 bases between. The CDR3 runs to 15 residues. Germline V lookup: CDR1 SGHTA, CDR2 FQGTGA. The receptor was derived from a woman in her twenties or thirties in good health. The genes are TRBV7-3 and TRBJ1-2, with a possible D match to TRBD1 (5 bases). Sequencing used blood. In DNA, the CDR3 is TGTGCCAGCAGTCTTGGGGCCCCTCTAAACTATGGCTACACCTTC. It codes for CASSLGAPLNYGYTF.